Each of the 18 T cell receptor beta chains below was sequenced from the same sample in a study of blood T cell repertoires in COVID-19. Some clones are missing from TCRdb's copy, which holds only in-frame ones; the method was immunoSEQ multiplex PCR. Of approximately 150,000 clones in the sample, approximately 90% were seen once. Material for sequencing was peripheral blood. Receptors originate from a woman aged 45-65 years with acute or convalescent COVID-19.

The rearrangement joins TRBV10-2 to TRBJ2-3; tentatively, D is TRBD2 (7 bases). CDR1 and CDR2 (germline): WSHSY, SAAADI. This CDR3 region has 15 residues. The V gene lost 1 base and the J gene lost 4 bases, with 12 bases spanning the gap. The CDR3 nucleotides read TGCGCCAGCAGTGAGTGGGGGGGGCCAGCAGATACGCAGTATTTT. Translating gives CASSEWGGPADTQYF.

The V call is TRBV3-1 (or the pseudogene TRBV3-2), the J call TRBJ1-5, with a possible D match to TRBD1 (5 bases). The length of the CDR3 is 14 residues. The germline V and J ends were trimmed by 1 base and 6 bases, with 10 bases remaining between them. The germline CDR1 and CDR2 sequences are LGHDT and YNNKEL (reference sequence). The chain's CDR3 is CASSQGVQGQPQHF. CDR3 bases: TGTGCCAGCAGCCAAGGGGTCCAGGGTCAGCCCCAGCATTTT.

CDR3 nucleotides: TGTGCCAGCTCACAAGGGACACAAGACTACGAGCAGTACTTC. Encoded protein: CASSQGTQDYEQYF. The V and J genes are TRBV18 and TRBJ2-7; the D gene is possibly TRBD1 (6 bases). CDR1 KGHSH and CDR2 LQKENI come from the germline V gene. The CDR3 sequence is 14 residues long. Trimming cost V 4 bases and J 3 bases, with 13 bases left between them.

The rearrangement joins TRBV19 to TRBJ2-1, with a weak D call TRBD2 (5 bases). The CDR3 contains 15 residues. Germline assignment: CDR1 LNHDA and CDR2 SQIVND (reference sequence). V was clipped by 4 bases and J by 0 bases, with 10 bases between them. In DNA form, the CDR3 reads TGTGCCAGTAGTAAGGAGGATTTCTCCTACAATGAGCAGTTCTTC. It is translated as CASSKEDFSYNEQFF.

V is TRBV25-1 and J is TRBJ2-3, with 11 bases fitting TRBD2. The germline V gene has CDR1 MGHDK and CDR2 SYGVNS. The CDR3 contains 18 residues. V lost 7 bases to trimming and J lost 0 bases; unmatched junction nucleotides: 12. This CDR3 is CASTLGLAGGSSTDTQYF. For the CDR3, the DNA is TGTGCCAGCACCCTCGGGCTAGCGGGGGGTTCTAGCACAGATACGCAGTATTTT.

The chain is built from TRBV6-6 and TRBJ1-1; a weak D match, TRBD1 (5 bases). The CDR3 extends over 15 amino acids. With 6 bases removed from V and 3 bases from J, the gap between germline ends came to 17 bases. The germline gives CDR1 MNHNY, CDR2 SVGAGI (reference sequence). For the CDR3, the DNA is TGTGCCAGCAGCCGCTCAGGGCCTCAGTACACTGAAGCTTTCTTT. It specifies CASSRSGPQYTEAFF.

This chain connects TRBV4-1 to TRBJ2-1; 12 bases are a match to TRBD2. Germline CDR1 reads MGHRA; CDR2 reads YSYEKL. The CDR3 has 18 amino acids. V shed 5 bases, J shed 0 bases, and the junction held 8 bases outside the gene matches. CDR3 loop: CASSFPSGGAHSYNEQFF. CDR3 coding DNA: TGCGCCAGCAGCTTCCCTAGCGGGGGGGCGCACTCCTACAATGAGCAGTTCTTC.

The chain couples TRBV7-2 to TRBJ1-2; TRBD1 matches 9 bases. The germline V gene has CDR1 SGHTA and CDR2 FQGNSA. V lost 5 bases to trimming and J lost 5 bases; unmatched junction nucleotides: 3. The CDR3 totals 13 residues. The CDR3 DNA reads TGTGCCAGCAGCACCGGGACAGGGTATGGCTACACCTTC. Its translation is CASSTGTGYGYTF.

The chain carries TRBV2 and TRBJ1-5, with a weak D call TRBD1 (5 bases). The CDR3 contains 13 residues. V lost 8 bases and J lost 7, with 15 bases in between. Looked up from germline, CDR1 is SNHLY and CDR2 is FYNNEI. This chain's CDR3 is CASRSQGTQPQHF. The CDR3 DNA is TGTGCCAGCCGCTCTCAGGGAACCCAGCCCCAGCATTTT.

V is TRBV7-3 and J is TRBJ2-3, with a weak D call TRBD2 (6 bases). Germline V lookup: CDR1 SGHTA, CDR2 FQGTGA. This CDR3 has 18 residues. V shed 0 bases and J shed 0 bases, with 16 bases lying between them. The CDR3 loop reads CASSLTGAGRASTDTQYF. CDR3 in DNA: TGTGCCAGCAGCTTAACCGGGGCGGGAAGGGCTAGCACAGATACGCAGTATTTT.

This CDR3 reads CASSLGATRTYEQYF. Written as DNA, the CDR3 is TGTGCCAGCTCCCTGGGCGCGACACGGACCTACGAGCAGTACTTC. The J gene is TRBJ2-7, the V gene TRBV18; D is unresolved. Deletions cut 6 bases from V and 2 bases from J, with 17 bases between. Germline CDR1 and CDR2: KGHSH and LQKENI. The CDR3 spans 15 residues. The variable domain in full, completed from reference TRBV18 and TRBJ2-7, reads NAGVMQNPRHLVRRRGQEARLRCSPMKGHSHVYWYRQLPEEGLKFMVYLQKENIIDESGMPKERFSAEFPKEGPSILRIQQVVRGDSAAYFCASSLGATRTYEQYFGPGTRLTVT.

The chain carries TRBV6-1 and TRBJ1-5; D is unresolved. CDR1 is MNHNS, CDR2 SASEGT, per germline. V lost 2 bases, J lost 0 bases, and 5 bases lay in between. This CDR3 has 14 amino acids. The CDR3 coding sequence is TGTGCCAGCAGTGAATTTTATAGCAATCAGCCCCAGCATTTT. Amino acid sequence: CASSEFYSNQPQHF.

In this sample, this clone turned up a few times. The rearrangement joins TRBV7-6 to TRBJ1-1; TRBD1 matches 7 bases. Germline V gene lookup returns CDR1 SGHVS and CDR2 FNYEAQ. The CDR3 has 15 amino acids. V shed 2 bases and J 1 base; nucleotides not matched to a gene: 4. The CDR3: CASSLQGQTNTEAFF. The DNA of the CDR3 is TGTGCCAGCAGCTTACAGGGACAGACGAACACTGAAGCTTTCTTT.

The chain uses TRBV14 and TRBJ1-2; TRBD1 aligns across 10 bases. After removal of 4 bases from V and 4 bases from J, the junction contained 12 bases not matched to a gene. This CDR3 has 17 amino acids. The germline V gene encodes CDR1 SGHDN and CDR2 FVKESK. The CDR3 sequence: CASSPYRDRGGFYGYTF. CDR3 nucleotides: TGTGCCAGCAGCCCTTACCGGGACAGGGGCGGGTTCTATGGCTACACCTTC.

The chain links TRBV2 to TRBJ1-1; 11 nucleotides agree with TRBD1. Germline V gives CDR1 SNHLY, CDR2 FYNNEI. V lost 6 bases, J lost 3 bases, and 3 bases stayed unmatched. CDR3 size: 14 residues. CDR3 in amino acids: CASSQGQGDTEAFF. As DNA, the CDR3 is TGTGCCAGCAGCCAGGGACAGGGGGACACTGAAGCTTTCTTT.

This chain's CDR3 is CASSQRTSGGASDTQYF. The CDR3 DNA sequence: TGTGCCAGCAGCCAAAGGACTAGCGGGGGGGCATCAGATACGCAGTATTTT. This chain joins TRBV5-4 and TRBJ2-3, with TRBD2 matching 15 bases. Germline V CDR1 and CDR2: SGHNT, YYREEE (reference sequence). The CDR3 has 17 residues. J was trimmed by 4 bases and V by 4 bases; bases with no gene match: 7.

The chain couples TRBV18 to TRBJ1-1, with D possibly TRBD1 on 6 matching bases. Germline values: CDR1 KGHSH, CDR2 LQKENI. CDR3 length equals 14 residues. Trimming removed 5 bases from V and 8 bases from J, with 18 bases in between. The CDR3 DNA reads TGTGCCAGCTCAGCCCCCGGGACACCTCTAGAAGCTTTCTTT. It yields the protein CASSAPGTPLEAFF.

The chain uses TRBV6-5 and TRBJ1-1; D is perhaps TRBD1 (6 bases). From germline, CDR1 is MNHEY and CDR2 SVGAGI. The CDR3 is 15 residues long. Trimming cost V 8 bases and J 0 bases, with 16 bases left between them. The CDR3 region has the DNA TGTGCCAGCCCAACAGGGAACTCCATGAACACTGAAGCTTTCTTT. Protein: CASPTGNSMNTEAFF.